One sample yielded the 18 T cell receptor beta chains listed below, sequenced in a study of beta chain features in type 1 diabetes (dated by TCRdb to the late 2010s). Library preparation used the immunoSEQ multiplex PCR assay. The High Capacity cDNA Reverse Transcription Kit was used to reverse transcribe all of the isolated RNA, meaning that expressed TCRB transcripts were what got sequenced. This immuneACCESS table, as held by TCRdb, lists in-frame sequences with V and J called but not all clones. Of the missing ones, under half trace to an unresolved V gene in checked studies; the others have no known cause. The sample contains 900,000 or so clones, about a sixth of them found a single time. Around 0.02% of the sample is in the top ten clones. Material: naive CD4+ T cells from blood. In the paper's terms, the cell subset or site label means: true naive CD4+ T cells. Source of these receptors: a woman in her late teens or twenties in good health.

The rearrangement uses TRBV9 and TRBJ2-5; D assignment may be TRBD1 or TRBD2 (5 bases each). CDR1 and CDR2 from the germline V gene are SGDLS and YYNGEE. This CDR3 spans 18 amino acids. V lost 0 bases to trimming and J lost 0 bases, with 18 bases between them. The CDR3: CASSVEDLGTPNQETQYF. In nucleotides, the CDR3 is TGTGCCAGCAGCGTAGAGGATCTGGGGACCCCCAACCAAGAGACCCAGTACTTC. Based on the CDR3 plus reference TRBV9 and TRBJ2-5, the full variable domain is DSGVTQTPKHLITATGQRVTLRCSPRSGDLSVYWYQQSLDQGLQFLIQYYNGEERAKGNILERFSAQQFPDLHSELNLSSLELGDSALYFCASSVEDLGTPNQETQYFGPGTRLLVL.

The sample holds a few counts of this clone. At one end, the junction sequence differs from germline, possibly due to a read error. DNA for the CDR3: TGCGCCAGCAGCCAAGGACTGACTAGCGGGAGAGGAAGGGATGAGCAGTTCTTC. Translated, it gives CASSQGLTSGRGRDEQFF. The chain is built from TRBV5-4 and TRBJ2-1, with 12 bases identical to TRBD2. There are 18 residues in the CDR3. The V gene's germline CDR1 is SGHNT and CDR2 YYREEE (reference sequence).

This clone has just a few counts. This chain links TRBV15 with TRBJ2-1; TRBD1 or TRBD2 may be the D gene (6 bases each). From germline, CDR1 is LNHNV and CDR2 YYDKDF (reference sequence). The V end lost 7 bases, the J end lost 8 bases, and 15 bases lay between the germline ends. The CDR3 runs 13 residues. The CDR3 coding sequence is TGTGCCACCACGGGGGCCTCTGGCCATGAGCAGTTCTTC. It translates to CATTGASGHEQFF.

This clone was seen a few times. The chain couples TRBV5-4 to TRBJ2-1, with TRBD2 matching over 8 bases. The CDR3 covers 15 residues. Germline CDR1 and CDR2: SGHNT and YYREEE (reference sequence). Germline trimming cut 4 bases from V and 9 bases from J; bases unmatched to any gene: 12. The CDR3 coding sequence is TGTGCCAGCAGCGTGGAGCGGGAGTTTTATGGTGAGCAGTTCTTC. It translates to CASSVEREFYGEQFF.

This clone has only a few counts. This sequence joins TRBV2 and TRBJ2-2; TRBD1 is a possible D gene (5 bases). Trimming pared 7 bases from V and 3 bases from J, leaving 12 bases between. This CDR3 contains 14 residues. CDR1 is SNHLY and CDR2 is FYNNEI in the germline V gene. CDR3 in DNA: TGTGCCAGCACCTTGACAGACTACACCGGGGAGCTGTTTTTT. Its protein is CASTLTDYTGELFF. The full variable domain, with the rest looked up from reference TRBV2 and TRBJ2-2, is EPEVTQTPSHQVTQMGQEVILRCVPISNHLYFYWYRQILGQKVEFLVSFYNNEISEKSEIFDDQFSVERPDGSNFTLKIRSTKLEDSAMYFCASTLTDYTGELFFGEGSRLTVL.

V usage is TRBV7-8 and J usage is TRBJ2-3, with 7 nucleotides matching TRBD2. Trimming cost V 5 bases and J 0 bases; bases outside gene matches: 8. The CDR3 extends over 16 amino acids. Germline lookup yields CDR1 SGHVS and CDR2 FQNEAQ. DNA of the CDR3: TGTGCCAGCAGCCCCCGACTAGCTTCTAGCACAGATACGCAGTATTTT. This codes for CASSPRLASSTDTQYF.

CDR3 loop: CASSLVGNEQFF. CDR3 in DNA: TGTGCCAGCAGCTTAGTTGGCAATGAGCAGTTCTTC. The chain is built from TRBV7-9 and TRBJ2-1, with D hard to call. Germline lookup yields CDR1 SEHNR and CDR2 FQNEAQ (reference sequence). The length of the CDR3 is 12 residues. Between the trimmed V and J ends, which lost 1 base and 6 bases, there was a span of 4 bases.

The rearrangement joins TRBV15 to TRBJ1-3; D perhaps matches TRBD1 (6 bases). The V end lost 3 bases, the J end lost 1 base, and 16 bases lay between the germline ends. The CDR3 sequence is 17 residues long. CDR1 LNHNV and CDR2 YYDKDF come from the germline V gene (reference sequence). The CDR3 bases are TGTGCCACCAGCAGGAGTTTACAGGGAAGGTCTGGAAACACCATATATTTT. It translates to CATSRSLQGRSGNTIYF.

This rearrangement joins TRBV6-5 to TRBJ2-7; D may be TRBD1 or TRBD2 (5 bases each). V was clipped by 4 bases and J by 3 bases, with 16 bases between them. Germline V gives CDR1 MNHEY, CDR2 SVGAGI. The CDR3 runs to 15 residues. In nucleotides, the CDR3 is TGTGCCAGCAGTTTACTGGGGGACGAGGACTACGAGCAGTACTTC. As protein: CASSLLGDEDYEQYF.

This chain joins TRBV7-2 and TRBJ2-5; 7 bases map to TRBD1. Per germline, CDR1 SGHTA and CDR2 FQGNSA. Trimming removed 0 bases from V and 11 bases from J; junction bases left unmatched: 6. This CDR3 spans 13 amino acids. CDR3 DNA: TGTGCCAGCAGCTTAGCTAGAGGGACAGAGCAGTACTTC. The encoded protein is CASSLARGTEQYF.

This clone was picked up a small number of times. The rearrangement joins TRBV5-1 to TRBJ2-5; tentatively, D is TRBD2 (6 bases). The CDR3 is 12 amino acids. Trimming cost V 6 bases and J 3 bases, with 9 bases left between them. Per germline, CDR1 SGHRS and CDR2 YFSETQ. The DNA of the CDR3 is TGCGCCAGCACGCGGGGCGAAGAGACCCAGTACTTC. This codes for CASTRGEETQYF.

This sequence joins TRBV6-6 and TRBJ2-3; D unresolved. CDR3 length: 12 residues. CDR1 is MNHNY, CDR2 SVGAGI, per germline (reference sequence). V was cut by 5 bases and J by 4 bases, with 7 bases left in between. The CDR3 DNA reads TGTGCCAGCAGTAACATTCCAGATACGCAGTATTTT. As protein: CASSNIPDTQYF.

This clone was counted only a few times. This sequence joins TRBV7-2 and TRBJ2-1; TRBD2 matches 8 bases. The J segment lost 14 bases and the V segment lost 4 bases, leaving 13 bases of the junction unmatched. The CDR3 length is 14 residues. Germline-derived CDR1 and CDR2 are SGHTA and FQGNSA. DNA for the CDR3: TGTGCCAGCAGCTCGCAATCTGGACTAGCTATTGAGTTCTTC. Translating gives CASSSQSGLAIEFF.

This chain connects TRBV7-3 to TRBJ2-2; D is possibly TRBD2 (6 bases). Trimming cost V 5 bases and J 4 bases, with 14 bases left between them. This CDR3 comprises 15 residues. Germline loops: CDR1 SGHTA, CDR2 FQGTGA. CDR3 protein: CASSRQGGLTGELFF. The CDR3 DNA reads TGTGCCAGCAGCCGCCAGGGAGGTCTCACCGGGGAGCTGTTTTTT.

This clone appeared a few times. Other DNA sequences from this sample encode an identical CDR3 as well. V and J are TRBV28 and TRBJ2-7; 7 bases fit TRBD2. V shed 8 bases, J shed 0 bases, and the junction held 7 bases outside the gene matches. Germline lookup yields CDR1 MDHEN and CDR2 SYDVKM. The CDR3 has 14 residues. CDR3 DNA sequence: TGTGCCAGCCGGCCGGGCGGGAGCTCCTACGAGCAGTACTTC. It is translated as CASRPGGSSYEQYF.

This clone has only a few counts. The sample has other DNA sequences that encode this CDR3 too. CDR3 bases: TGTGCCAGCAGCTTAGGGAGCGGGAACTACAATGAGCAGTTCTTC. This gives the protein CASSLGSGNYNEQFF. This chain uses TRBV7-9 with TRBJ2-1; 7 bases line up with TRBD2. Germline values: CDR1 SEHNR, CDR2 FQNEAQ (reference sequence). The CDR3 contains 15 residues. The trim removed 1 base at V and 3 bases at J, leaving 3 bases unmatched.

V usage is TRBV5-1 and J usage is TRBJ2-1; D may be TRBD1 or TRBD2 (6 bases each). The ends were cut back, 2 bases at V and 1 base at J, with 13 bases in the middle. Germline-derived CDR1 and CDR2 are SGHRS and YFSETQ. This CDR3 is built from 16 residues. DNA of the CDR3: TGCGCCAGCAGCTTCCCCCGGGGGCGATCCTACAATGAGCAGTTCTTC. Protein sequence: CASSFPRGRSYNEQFF.

This clone was observed a few times. The chain combines TRBV19 with TRBJ1-2, with a tentative D call TRBD1 (5 bases). This CDR3 contains 15 residues. Germline V CDR1 and CDR2: LNHDA, SQIVND (reference sequence). V was trimmed by 6 bases and J by 0 bases, leaving 14 bases between them. CDR3 amino acids: CASRLQTESNYGYTF. The DNA of the CDR3 is TGTGCCAGTAGGCTACAGACAGAGTCTAACTATGGCTACACCTTC. Drawing the rest from reference TRBV19 and TRBJ1-2, the complete variable domain is DGGITQSPKYLFRKEGQNVTLSCEQNLNHDAMYWYRQDPGQGLRLIYYSQIVNDFQKGDIAEGYSVSREKKESFPLTVTSAQKNPTAFYLCASRLQTESNYGYTFGSGTRLTVV.